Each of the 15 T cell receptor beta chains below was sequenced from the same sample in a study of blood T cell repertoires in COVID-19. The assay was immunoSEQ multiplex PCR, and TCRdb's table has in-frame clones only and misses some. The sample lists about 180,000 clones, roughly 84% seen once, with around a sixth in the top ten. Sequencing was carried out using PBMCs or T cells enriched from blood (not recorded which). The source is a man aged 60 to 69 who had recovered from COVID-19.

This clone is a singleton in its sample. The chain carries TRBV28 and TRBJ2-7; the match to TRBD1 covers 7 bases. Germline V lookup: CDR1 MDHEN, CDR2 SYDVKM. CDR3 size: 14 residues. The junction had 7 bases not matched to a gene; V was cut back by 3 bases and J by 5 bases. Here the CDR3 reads CASSLGQSYNEQYF. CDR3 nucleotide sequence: TGTGCCAGCAGTTTGGGACAGTCTTATAACGAGCAGTACTTC. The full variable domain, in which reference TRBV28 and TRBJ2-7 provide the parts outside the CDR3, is DVKVTQSSRYLVKRTGEKVFLECVQDMDHENMFWYRQDPGLGLRLIYFSYDVKMKEKGDIPEGYSVSREKKERFSLILESASTNQTSMYLCASSLGQSYNEQYFGPGTRLTVT.

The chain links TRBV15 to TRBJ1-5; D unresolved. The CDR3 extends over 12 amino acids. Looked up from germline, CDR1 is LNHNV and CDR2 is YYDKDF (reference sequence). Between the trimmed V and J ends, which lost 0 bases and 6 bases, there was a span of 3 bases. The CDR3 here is CATSRDIQPQHF. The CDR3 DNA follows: TGTGCCACCAGCAGAGATATTCAGCCCCAGCATTTT.

The CDR3 here is CASSYLIGDYEQYF. As DNA, the CDR3 is TGTGCCAGCAGTTACTTAATCGGGGACTACGAGCAGTACTTC. The chain has TRBV6-5 and TRBJ2-7, with a tentative D call TRBD2 (5 bases). Germline V lookup: CDR1 MNHEY, CDR2 SVGAGI. V gave up 1 base and J gave up 3 bases, with 10 bases separating them. This CDR3 contains 14 residues.

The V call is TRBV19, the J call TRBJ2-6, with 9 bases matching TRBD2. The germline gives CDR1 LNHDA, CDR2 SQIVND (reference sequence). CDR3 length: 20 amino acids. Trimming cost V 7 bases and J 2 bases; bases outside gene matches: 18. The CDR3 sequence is CASTPSWASGVPAGANVLTF. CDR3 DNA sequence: TGTGCCAGTACTCCTTCCTGGGCTAGCGGGGTCCCCGCTGGGGCCAACGTCCTGACTTTC.

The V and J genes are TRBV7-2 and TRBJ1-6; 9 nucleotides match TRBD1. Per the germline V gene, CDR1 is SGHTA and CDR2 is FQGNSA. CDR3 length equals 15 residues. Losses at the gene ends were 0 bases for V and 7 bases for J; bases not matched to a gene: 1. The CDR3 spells CASSLAGTGNSPLHF. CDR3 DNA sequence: TGTGCCAGCAGCTTAGCCGGGACAGGGAATTCACCCCTCCACTTT.

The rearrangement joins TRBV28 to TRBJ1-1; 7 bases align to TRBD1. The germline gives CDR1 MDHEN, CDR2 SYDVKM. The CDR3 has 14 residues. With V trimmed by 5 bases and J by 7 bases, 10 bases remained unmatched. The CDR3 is CASSPSRDRVEAFF. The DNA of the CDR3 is TGTGCCAGCAGTCCGTCCCGGGACAGAGTTGAAGCTTTCTTT.

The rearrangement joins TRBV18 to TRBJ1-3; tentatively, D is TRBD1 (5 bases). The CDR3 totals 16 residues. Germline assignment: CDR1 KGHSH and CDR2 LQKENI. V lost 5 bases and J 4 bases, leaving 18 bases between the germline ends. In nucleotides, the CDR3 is TGTGCCAGCTCAAGCCGGACACGGACGATGGGAAACACCATATATTTT. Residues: CASSSRTRTMGNTIYF.

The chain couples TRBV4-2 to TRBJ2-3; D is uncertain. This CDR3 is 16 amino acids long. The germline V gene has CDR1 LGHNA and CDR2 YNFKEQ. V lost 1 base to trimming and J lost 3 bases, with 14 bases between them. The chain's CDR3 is CASSQGVGDSTDTQYF. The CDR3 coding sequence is TGTGCCAGCAGCCAAGGTGTGGGCGATTCGACAGATACGCAGTATTTT.

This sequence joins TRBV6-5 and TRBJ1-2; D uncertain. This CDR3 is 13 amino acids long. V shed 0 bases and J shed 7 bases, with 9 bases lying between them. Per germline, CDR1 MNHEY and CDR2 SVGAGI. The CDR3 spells CASSYSTWVGYTF. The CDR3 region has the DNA TGTGCCAGCAGTTACTCGACTTGGGTTGGCTACACCTTC.

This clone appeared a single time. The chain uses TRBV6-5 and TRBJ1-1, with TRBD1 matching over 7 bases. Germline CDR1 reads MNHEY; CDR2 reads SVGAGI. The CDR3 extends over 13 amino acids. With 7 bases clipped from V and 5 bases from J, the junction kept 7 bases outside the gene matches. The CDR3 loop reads CASNDRVGTEAFF. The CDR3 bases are TGTGCCAGCAACGACAGGGTCGGGACTGAAGCTTTCTTT.

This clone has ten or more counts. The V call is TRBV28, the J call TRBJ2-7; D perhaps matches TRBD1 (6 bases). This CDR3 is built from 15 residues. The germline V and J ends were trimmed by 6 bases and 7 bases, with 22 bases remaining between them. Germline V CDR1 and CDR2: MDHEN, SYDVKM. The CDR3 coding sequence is TGTGCCAGCAGCCTACAGGGTCCTTCTGGTCTAGAGCAGTACTTC. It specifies CASSLQGPSGLEQYF. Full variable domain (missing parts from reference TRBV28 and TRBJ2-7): DVKVTQSSRYLVKRTGEKVFLECVQDMDHENMFWYRQDPGLGLRLIYFSYDVKMKEKGDIPEGYSVSREKKERFSLILESASTNQTSMYLCASSLQGPSGLEQYFGPGTRLTVT.

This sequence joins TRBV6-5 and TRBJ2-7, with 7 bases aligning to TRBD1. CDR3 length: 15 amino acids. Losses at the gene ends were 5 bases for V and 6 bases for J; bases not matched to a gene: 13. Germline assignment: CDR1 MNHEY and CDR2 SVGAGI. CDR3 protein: CASSSTGVGRVEQYF. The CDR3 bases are TGTGCCAGCAGTAGCACAGGGGTCGGACGGGTCGAGCAGTACTTC.

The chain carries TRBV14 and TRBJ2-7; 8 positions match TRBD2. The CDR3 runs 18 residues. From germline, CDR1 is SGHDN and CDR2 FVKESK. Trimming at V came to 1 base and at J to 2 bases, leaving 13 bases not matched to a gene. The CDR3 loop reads CASSQGRKKRGPAYEQYF. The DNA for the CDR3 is TGTGCCAGCAGCCAAGGACGAAAGAAGCGGGGGCCAGCCTACGAGCAGTACTTC.

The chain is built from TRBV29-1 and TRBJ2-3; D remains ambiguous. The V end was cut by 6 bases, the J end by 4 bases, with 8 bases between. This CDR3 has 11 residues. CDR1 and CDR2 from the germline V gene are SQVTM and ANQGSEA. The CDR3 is CSVGSADTQYF. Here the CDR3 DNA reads TGCAGCGTCGGTTCCGCAGATACGCAGTATTTT.

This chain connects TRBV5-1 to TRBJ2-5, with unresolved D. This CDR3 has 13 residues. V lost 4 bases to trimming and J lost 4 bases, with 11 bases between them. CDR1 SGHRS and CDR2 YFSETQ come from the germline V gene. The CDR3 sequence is CASSLELRETQYF. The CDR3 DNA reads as TGCGCCAGCAGCCTGGAACTGCGAGAGACCCAGTACTTC.